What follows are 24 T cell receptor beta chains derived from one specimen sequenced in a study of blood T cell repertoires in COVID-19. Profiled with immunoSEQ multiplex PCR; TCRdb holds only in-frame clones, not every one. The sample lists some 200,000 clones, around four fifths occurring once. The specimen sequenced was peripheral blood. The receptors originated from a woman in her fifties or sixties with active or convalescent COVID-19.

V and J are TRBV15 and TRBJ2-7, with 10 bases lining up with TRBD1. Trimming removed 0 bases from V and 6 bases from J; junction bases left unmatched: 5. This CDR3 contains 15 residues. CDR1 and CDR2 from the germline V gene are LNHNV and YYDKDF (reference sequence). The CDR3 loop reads CATSRDRQGAGEQYF. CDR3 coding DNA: TGTGCCACCAGCAGAGATAGACAGGGGGCTGGCGAGCAGTACTTC. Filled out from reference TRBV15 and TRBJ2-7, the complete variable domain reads DAMVIQNPRYQVTQFGKPVTLSCSQTLNHNVMYWYQQKSSQAPKLLFHYYDKDFNNEADTPDNFQSRRPNTSFCFLDIRSPGLGDTAMYLCATSRDRQGAGEQYFGPGTRLTVT.

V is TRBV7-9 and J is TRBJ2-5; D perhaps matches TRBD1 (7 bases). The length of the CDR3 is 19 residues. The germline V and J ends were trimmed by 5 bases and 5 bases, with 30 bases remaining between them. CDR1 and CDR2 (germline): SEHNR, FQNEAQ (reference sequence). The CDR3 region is CASSQAVRQGARGGETQYF. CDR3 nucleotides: TGTGCCAGCAGCCAGGCCGTGAGACAGGGAGCTAGGGGAGGCGAGACCCAGTACTTC.

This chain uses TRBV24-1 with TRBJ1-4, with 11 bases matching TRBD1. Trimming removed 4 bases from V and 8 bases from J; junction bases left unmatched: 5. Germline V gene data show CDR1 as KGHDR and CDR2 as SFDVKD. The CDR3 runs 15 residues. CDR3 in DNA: TGTGCCACCAGTGACCGGACAGGGGGCTACGAAAAACTGTTTTTT. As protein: CATSDRTGGYEKLFF.

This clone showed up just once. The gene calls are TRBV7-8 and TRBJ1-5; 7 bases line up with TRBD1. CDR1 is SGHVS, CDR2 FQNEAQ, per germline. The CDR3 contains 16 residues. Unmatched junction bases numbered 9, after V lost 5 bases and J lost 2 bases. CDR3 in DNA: TGTGCCAGCAGCCTCCGAGGGGGCGCCGGCAATCAGCCCCAGCATTTT. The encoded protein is CASSLRGGAGNQPQHF.

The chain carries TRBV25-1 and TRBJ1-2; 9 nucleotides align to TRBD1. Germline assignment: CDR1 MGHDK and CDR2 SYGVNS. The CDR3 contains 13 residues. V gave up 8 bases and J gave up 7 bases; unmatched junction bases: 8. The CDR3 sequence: CASGDREIVGYTF. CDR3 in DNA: TGTGCCAGCGGGGACAGGGAAATAGTTGGCTACACCTTC.

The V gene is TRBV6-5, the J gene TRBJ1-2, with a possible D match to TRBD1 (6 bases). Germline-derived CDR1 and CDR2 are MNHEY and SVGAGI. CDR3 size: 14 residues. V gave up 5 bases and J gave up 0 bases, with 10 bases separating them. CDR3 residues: CASSHRAANYGYTF. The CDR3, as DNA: TGTGCCAGCAGTCACAGGGCCGCTAACTATGGCTACACCTTC.

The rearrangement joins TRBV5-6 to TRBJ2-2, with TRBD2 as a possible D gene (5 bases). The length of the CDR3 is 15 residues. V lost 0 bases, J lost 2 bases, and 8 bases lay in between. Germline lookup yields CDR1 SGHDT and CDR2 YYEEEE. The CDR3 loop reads CASSLASGNTGELFF. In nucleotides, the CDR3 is TGTGCCAGCAGCTTGGCGAGCGGCAACACCGGGGAGCTGTTTTTT.

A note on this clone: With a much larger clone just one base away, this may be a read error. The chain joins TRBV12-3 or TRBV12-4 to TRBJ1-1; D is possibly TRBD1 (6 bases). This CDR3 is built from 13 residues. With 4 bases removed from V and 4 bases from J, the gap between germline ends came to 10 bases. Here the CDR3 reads CASSYQGTTEAFF. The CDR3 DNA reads TGTGCCAGCAGTTACCAGGGGACCACTGAAGCTTTCTTT.

The CDR3 sequence: CASSQSGDRVDEQYV. In nucleotides, the CDR3 is TGCGCCAGCAGTCAATCGGGGGACAGGGTGGACGAGCAGTACGTC. This chain connects TRBV23-1 to TRBJ2-7, with TRBD1 matching over 9 bases. TRBV23-1 is flagged as an ORF with uncertain function. Trimming at V came to 0 bases and at J to 5 bases, leaving 5 bases not matched to a gene. The CDR3 covers 15 residues.

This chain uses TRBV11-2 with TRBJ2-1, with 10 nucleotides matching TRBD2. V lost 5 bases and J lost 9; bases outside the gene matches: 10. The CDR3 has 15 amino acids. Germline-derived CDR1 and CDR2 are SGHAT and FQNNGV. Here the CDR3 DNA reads TGTGCCAGCAGCCCCAGGAGCGGGAGGGAAGTTGAGCAGTTCTTC. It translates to CASSPRSGREVEQFF.

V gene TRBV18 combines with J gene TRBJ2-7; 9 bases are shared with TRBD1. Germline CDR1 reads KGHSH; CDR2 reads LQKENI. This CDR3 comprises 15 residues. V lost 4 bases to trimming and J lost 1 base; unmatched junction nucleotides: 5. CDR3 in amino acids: CASSLTGGASYEQYV. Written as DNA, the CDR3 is TGTGCCAGCTCACTAACAGGGGGCGCATCCTACGAGCAGTACGTC.

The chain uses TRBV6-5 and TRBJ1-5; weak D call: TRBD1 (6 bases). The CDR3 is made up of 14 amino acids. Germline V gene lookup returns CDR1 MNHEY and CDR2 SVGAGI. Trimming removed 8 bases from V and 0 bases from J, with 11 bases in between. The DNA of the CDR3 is TGTGCCAGCCGGATAGGGGGTAGCAATCAGCCCCAGCATTTT. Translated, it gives CASRIGGSNQPQHF.

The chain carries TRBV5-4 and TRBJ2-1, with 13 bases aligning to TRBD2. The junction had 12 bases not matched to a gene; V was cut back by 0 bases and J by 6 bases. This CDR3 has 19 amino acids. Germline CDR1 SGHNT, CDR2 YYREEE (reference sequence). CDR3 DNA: TGTGCCAGCAGCTTGGAAGGACTAGCGGGAGCAGTGGATTTCAATGAGCAGTTCTTC. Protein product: CASSLEGLAGAVDFNEQFF.

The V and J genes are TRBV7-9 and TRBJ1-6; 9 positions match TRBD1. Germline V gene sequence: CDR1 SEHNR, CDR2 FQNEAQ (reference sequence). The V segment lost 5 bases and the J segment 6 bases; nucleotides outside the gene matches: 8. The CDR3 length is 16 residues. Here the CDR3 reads CASSRTGGDGNSPLHF. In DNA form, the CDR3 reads TGTGCCAGCAGCCGCACAGGGGGCGACGGTAATTCACCCCTCCACTTT.

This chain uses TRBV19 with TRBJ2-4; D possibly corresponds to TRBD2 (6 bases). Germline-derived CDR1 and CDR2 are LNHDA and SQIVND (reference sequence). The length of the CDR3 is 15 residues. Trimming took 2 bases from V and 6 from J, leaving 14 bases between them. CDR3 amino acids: CASSITPGVSNIQYF. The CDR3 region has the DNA TGTGCCAGTAGTATAACCCCGGGGGTCTCAAACATTCAGTACTTC. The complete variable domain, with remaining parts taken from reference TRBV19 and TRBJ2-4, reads DGGITQSPKYLFRKEGQNVTLSCEQNLNHDAMYWYRQDPGQGLRLIYYSQIVNDFQKGDIAEGYSVSREKKESFPLTVTSAQKNPTAFYLCASSITPGVSNIQYFGAGTRLSVL.

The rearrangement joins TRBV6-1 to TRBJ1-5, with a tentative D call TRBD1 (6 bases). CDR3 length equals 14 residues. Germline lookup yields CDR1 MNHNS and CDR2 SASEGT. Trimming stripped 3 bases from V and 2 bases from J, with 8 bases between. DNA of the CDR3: TGTGCCAGCAGTGACAGACAGGGCAATCAGCCCCAGCATTTT. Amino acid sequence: CASSDRQGNQPQHF.

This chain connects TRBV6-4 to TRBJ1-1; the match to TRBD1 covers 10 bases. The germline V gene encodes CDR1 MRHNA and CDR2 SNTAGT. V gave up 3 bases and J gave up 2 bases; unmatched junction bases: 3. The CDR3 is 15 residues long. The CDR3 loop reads CASSETGGTNTEAFF. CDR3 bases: TGTGCCAGCAGTGAGACAGGGGGCACTAACACTGAAGCTTTCTTT.

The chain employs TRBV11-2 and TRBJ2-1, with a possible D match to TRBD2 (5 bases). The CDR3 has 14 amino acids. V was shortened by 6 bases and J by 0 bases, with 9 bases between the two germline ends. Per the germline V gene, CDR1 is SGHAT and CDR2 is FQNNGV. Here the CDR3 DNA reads TGTGCCAGCAGATCCGGGAACTCCTACAATGAGCAGTTCTTC. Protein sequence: CASRSGNSYNEQFF.

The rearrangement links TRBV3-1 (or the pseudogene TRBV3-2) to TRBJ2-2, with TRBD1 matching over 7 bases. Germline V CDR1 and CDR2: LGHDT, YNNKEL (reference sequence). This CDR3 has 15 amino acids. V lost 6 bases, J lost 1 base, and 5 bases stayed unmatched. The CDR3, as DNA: TGTGCCAGCAGGCTACAGGGGTTGAACACCGGGGAGCTGTTTTTT. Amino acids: CASRLQGLNTGELFF.

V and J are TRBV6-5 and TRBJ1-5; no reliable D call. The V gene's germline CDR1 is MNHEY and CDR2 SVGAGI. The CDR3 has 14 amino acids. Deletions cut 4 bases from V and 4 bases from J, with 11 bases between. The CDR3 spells CASSLNGGNQPQHF. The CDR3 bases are TGTGCCAGCAGTTTAAACGGAGGGAATCAGCCCCAGCATTTT.

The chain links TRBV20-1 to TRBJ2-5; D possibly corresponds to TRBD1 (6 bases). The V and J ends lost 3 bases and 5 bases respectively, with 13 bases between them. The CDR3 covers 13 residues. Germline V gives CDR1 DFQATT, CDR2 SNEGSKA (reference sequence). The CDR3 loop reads CSASGGHGETQYF. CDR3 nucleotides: TGCAGTGCTAGTGGGGGCCATGGGGAGACCCAGTACTTC.

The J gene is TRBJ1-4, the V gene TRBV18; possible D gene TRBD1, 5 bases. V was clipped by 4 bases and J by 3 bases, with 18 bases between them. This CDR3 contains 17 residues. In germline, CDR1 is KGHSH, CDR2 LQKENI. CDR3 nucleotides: TGTGCCAGCTCACTCAACGTGCGGGACCTAGCTAATGAAAAACTGTTTTTT. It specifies CASSLNVRDLANEKLFF.

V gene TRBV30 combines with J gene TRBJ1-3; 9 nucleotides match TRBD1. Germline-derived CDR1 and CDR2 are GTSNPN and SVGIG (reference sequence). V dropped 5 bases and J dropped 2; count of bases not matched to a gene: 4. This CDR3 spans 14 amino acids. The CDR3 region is CAWGRTGAGNTIYF. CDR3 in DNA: TGTGCCTGGGGCAGGACAGGGGCTGGAAACACCATATATTTT.

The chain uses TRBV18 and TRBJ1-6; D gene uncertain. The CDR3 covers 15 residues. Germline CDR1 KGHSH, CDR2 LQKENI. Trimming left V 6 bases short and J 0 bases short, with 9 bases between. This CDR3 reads CASSPSTSYNSPLHF. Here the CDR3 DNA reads TGTGCCAGCTCCCCTAGCACCTCCTATAATTCACCCCTCCACTTT.